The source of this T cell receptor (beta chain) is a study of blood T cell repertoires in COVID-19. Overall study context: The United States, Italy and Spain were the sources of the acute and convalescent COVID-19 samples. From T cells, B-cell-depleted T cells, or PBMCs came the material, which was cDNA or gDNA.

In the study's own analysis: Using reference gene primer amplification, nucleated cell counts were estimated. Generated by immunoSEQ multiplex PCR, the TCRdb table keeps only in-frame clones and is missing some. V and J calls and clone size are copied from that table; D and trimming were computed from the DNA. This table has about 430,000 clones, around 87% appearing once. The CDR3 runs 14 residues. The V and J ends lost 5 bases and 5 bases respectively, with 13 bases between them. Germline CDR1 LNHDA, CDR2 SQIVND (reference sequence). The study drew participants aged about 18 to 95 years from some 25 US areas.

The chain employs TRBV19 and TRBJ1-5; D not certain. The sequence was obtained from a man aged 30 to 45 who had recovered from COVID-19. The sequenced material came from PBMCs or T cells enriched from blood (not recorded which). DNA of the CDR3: TGTGCCAGTAGTCCCTCACTTTCCGATCAGCCCCAGCATTTT. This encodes CASSPSLSDQPQHF.